The T cell receptor beta chain under discussion was sequenced for a study of cytomegalovirus exposure and HLA in healthy donors. Study at large: Out of around 360 genotyped donors, less than 85% belonged to the Caucasian-associated ancestry cluster.

The PCR employed 60 Vbeta primers together with 13 Jbeta primers. The data were produced by immunoSEQ multiplex PCR, yet TCRdb's version contains in-frame clones alone and is incomplete. In the table there are 100,000 to 150,000 clones, around 80% of which are singletons. Everyone who donated was a healthy bone marrow donor. The CDR3 runs to 16 residues. The germline V gene has CDR1 LGHNA and CDR2 YNFKEQ. V trimming: 0 bases; J trimming: 4 bases; junction bases outside the gene matches: 5. The chain is built from TRBV4-2 and TRBJ2-1, with 8 bases that match TRBD2. Specimen: PBMCs. The sequence came from a man aged 50 to 59 in good health and CMV-seronegative. The CDR3 DNA sequence: TGTGCCAGCAGCCAAGAGAACGGGGGGGGTTACAATGAGCAGTTCTTC. Translation: CASSQENGGGYNEQFF.